This T cell receptor (beta chain) was observed in a study of long-term antiretroviral therapy in people with HIV. This CDR3 region has 14 residues. All participants with HIV were treated in the United States. Every specimen provided roughly 0.9-10 million cryopreserved PBMC before DNA extraction took place. A word on this clone: The antigen is unknown.

Study observations and caveats: Repertoire composition at all time points was dominated by clones that had expanded before ART. Repertoires in HIV (unlike those of controls) had narrower CDR3 length ranges.

With survey level as its setting, the immunoSEQ assay was v3.0. Here immunoSEQ multiplex PCR was the method, and the copy in TCRdb shows in-frame clones only, minus some. The table shows 40,000 to 50,000 clones, with about 95% occurring only once. The clonotype was recovered from a man aged 25 to 40 with HIV. The chain joins TRBV21-1 to TRBJ1-4. TRBV21-1 is shown as a pseudogene. The specimen comprised unsorted PBMCs, sampled roughly 9.4 years after starting antiretroviral therapy. This CDR3 is CASTLPTTNEKLFF. The CDR3 nucleotides are TGTGCCAGCACCCTCCCTACAACTAATGAAAAACTGTTTTTT.